The 3 T cell receptor beta chains below were found in one sample sequenced in a study of cytomegalovirus exposure and HLA in healthy donors. The primer mix had 60 Vbeta and 13 Jbeta primers. Assay used: immunoSEQ multiplex PCR; TCRdb lists only in-frame clones, some missing. This table holds 130,000 or so clones, roughly 80% found once. What was sequenced was PBMCs. The receptors shown here come from a woman under 30 in good health and CMV-seronegative.

This rearrangement joins TRBV7-2 to TRBJ2-2; 13 nucleotides line up with TRBD2. Trimming removed 5 bases from V and 0 bases from J; junction bases left unmatched: 6. The germline V gene has CDR1 SGHTA and CDR2 FQGNSA. This CDR3 comprises 18 residues. The DNA for the CDR3 is TGTGCCAGCAGCCGTGGACTAGCGGGAGCCTCGAACACCGGGGAGCTGTTTTTT. Its translation is CASSRGLAGASNTGELFF.

This clone has a handful of counts. V gene TRBV7-3 combines with J gene TRBJ2-3; a weak D match, TRBD1 (6 bases). The CDR3 contains 14 residues. In germline, CDR1 is SGHTA, CDR2 FQGTGA. Trimming stripped 1 base from V and 6 bases from J, with 11 bases between. The CDR3 DNA follows: TGTGCCAGCAGCTTAAACAGGGCGCCTGATACGCAGTATTTT. Its translation: CASSLNRAPDTQYF.

This chain links TRBV5-6 with TRBJ1-1; D is perhaps TRBD1 (6 bases). The CDR3 runs to 17 residues. The V and J ends lost 0 bases and 3 bases respectively, with 18 bases between them. CDR1 and CDR2 (germline): SGHDT, YYEEEE. The CDR3 coding sequence is TGTGCCAGCAGCTTGGTAGACGGGGGGGCTGGAGACACTGAAGCTTTCTTT. This sequence encodes CASSLVDGGAGDTEAFF.